The TCR beta chain under discussion was sequenced for a study of regulatory T cells in long-lasting Graves disease. This clonotype was observed many times. The antigen is not known. Indicated time point: persistent/refractory GD, antithyroid drugs over 5 years with positive TRAb. PBMC-derived RNA was used for the TCR library. Study results and limitations: Graves' patients with persistent disease showed TCR diversity lower than patients newly diagnosed.

For TCR beta, libraries came from iRepertoire HTBI primers and Arm-PCR of CDR3 regions. TCRdb reprocessed the multiplex PCR reads with MiXCR, giving one entry per CDR3 protein. The sample consists of 300,000 to 350,000 distinct CDR3 sequences, around a fifth of them appearing once. The specimen was peripheral blood mononuclear cells (PBMCs), collected when the disease was refractory, from a patient treated with antithyroid drugs. The TCR originated in a female donor with Graves disease.

CDR3 sequence reads: CASRAQGNQPQHF. The DNA for the CDR3 is TGTGCCAGCCGAGCCCAGGGCAATCAGCCCCAGCATTTT. This chain uses TRBV2 with TRBJ1-5; D is ambiguous. CDR1 and CDR2 (germline): SNHLY, FYNNEI. With 8 bases removed from V and 2 bases from J, the gap between germline ends came to 10 bases. The CDR3 has 13 amino acids.